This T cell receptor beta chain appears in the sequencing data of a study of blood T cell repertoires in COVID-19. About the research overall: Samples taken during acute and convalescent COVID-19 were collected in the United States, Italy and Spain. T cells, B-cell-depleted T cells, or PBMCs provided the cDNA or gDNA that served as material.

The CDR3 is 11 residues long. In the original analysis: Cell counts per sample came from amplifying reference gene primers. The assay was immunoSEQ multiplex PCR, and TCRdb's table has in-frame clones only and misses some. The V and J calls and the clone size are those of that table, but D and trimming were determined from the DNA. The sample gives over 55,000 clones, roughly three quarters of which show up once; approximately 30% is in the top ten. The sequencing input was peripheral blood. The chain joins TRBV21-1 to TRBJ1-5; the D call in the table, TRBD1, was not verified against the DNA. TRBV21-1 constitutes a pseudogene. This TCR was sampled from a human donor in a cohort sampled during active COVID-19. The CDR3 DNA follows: TGTGCCAGCAGCCCATATCAGCCCCAGCATTTT. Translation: CASSPYQPQHF.